One sample yielded the 9 T cell receptor beta chains listed below, sequenced in a study of T-cell memory formation after mild COVID-19. A single record per CDR3 protein comes from TCRdb applying MiXCR to the 5' RACE reads. The sample carries 90,000 to 120,000 distinct CDR3 sequences, approximately 15% recorded once. The sequenced sample consisted of PBMCs or a T cell subset sorted from them (not recorded which). The receptors derive from a man aged 18 to 30 who had mild COVID-19 (a few samples of this study predate the infection). Cell type and time point are not known.

The chain combines TRBV28 with TRBJ2-1; 10 bases are a match to TRBD2. From germline, CDR1 is MDHEN and CDR2 SYDVKM. This CDR3 is 14 amino acids long. Trimming took 6 bases from V and 9 from J; bases not matched to a gene: 8. CDR3 DNA: TGTGCCAGCAGAATACTAGCGGGGAGAAGTGAGCAGTTCTTC. Amino acid sequence: CASRILAGRSEQFF.

This rearrangement joins TRBV7-9 to TRBJ1-4; the D gene is possibly TRBD1 (5 bases). CDR1 and CDR2 from the germline V gene are SEHNR and FQNEAQ (reference sequence). The CDR3 runs 17 residues. Trimming pared 5 bases from V and 3 bases from J, leaving 19 bases between. CDR3 loop: CASSRAPLGRPNEKLFF. In DNA, the CDR3 is TGTGCCAGCAGCCGAGCCCCTCTGGGACGGCCTAATGAAAAACTGTTTTTT.

The chain has TRBV4-3 and TRBJ2-6; TRBD2 might be the D (5 bases). Between the trimmed V and J ends, which lost 0 bases and 0 bases, there was a span of 6 bases. The length of the CDR3 is 16 residues. Germline V gene data show CDR1 as LGHNA and CDR2 as YSLEER. The CDR3 sequence is CASSQDLASGANVLTF. CDR3 nucleotide sequence: TGCGCCAGCAGCCAAGATCTAGCCTCTGGGGCCAACGTCCTGACTTTC.

V and J are TRBV6-5 and TRBJ2-3; 13 positions agree with TRBD2. Germline V gives CDR1 MNHEY, CDR2 SVGAGI. This CDR3 has 19 amino acids. The J segment lost 2 bases and the V segment lost 5 bases, leaving 13 bases of the junction unmatched. This CDR3 is CASSHTPLAGGGITDTQYF. The CDR3 DNA is TGTGCCAGCAGTCATACCCCACTAGCGGGGGGGGGGATCACAGATACGCAGTATTTT.

The chain couples TRBV7-9 to TRBJ2-3, with 9 bases identical to TRBD1. There are 15 residues in the CDR3. Losses at the gene ends were 4 bases for V and 1 base for J; bases not matched to a gene: 3. Germline assignment: CDR1 SEHNR and CDR2 FQNEAQ (reference sequence). CDR3 amino acids: CASSSRDRGTDTQYF. The CDR3 nucleotides are TGTGCCAGCAGCTCCCGGGACAGGGGCACAGATACGCAGTATTTT. Filled out from reference TRBV7-9 and TRBJ2-3, the complete variable domain reads DTGVSQNPRHKITKRGQNVTFRCDPISEHNRLYWYRQTLGQGPEFLTYFQNEAQLEKSRLLSDRFSAERPKGSFSTLEIQRTEQGDSAMYLCASSSRDRGTDTQYFGPGTRLTVL.

This clonotype was recorded many times. V usage is TRBV7-8 and J usage is TRBJ2-3, with a possible D match to TRBD1 (6 bases). Germline V gene data show CDR1 as SGHVS and CDR2 as FQNEAQ. CDR3 size: 17 residues. V dropped 5 bases and J dropped 1 base, with 19 bases sitting between them. The CDR3 bases are TGTGCCAGCAGCCAACAGGGCTGGGATCGGGGCACAGATACGCAGTATTTT. The encoded protein is CASSQQGWDRGTDTQYF.

This clonotype was recorded many times. The chain joins TRBV5-1 to TRBJ2-1, with TRBD2 matching 10 bases. The V and J ends lost 3 bases and 5 bases, in that order; junction bases with no gene match: 8. The CDR3 totals 16 residues. Per germline, CDR1 SGHRS and CDR2 YFSETQ. As DNA, the CDR3 is TGCGCCAGCAGCTCATATAGCGGGGGGCCGAACAATGAGCAGTTCTTC. Amino acids: CASSSYSGGPNNEQFF.

This clonotype occurred a few times. J is TRBJ1-5 and V is TRBV5-1; 9 bases match TRBD1. With 1 base clipped from V and 7 bases from J, the junction kept 6 bases outside the gene matches. The CDR3 has 15 amino acids. CDR1 is SGHRS, CDR2 YFSETQ, per germline. The CDR3 coding sequence is TGCGCCAGCAGCTTGACAGGGGGCGCGGGACAGCCCCAGCATTTT. Translating it yields CASSLTGGAGQPQHF.

The rearrangement uses TRBV12-3 or TRBV12-4 and TRBJ2-5, with 7 bases that match TRBD1. The CDR3 is 14 residues long. After removal of 5 bases from V and 4 bases from J, the junction contained 7 bases not matched to a gene. The CDR3 loop reads CASSPQGMGETQYF. The CDR3 DNA follows: TGTGCCAGCAGTCCACAGGGGATGGGAGAGACCCAGTACTTC.